The 10 T cell receptor beta chains in this list originate from one sample, sequenced in a study of blood T cell repertoires in COVID-19. The method was immunoSEQ multiplex PCR; TCRdb's version includes in-frame clones alone and lacks a portion of them. The data contain more than 100,000 clones, 84% of them singletons. The sample taken for sequencing was peripheral blood. The receptor set was obtained from a human donor in a cohort sampled during active or convalescent COVID-19.

V gene TRBV5-4 combines with J gene TRBJ2-3; D may be TRBD2 (5 bases). Trimming pared 6 bases from V and 4 bases from J, leaving 18 bases between. Germline CDR1 and CDR2: SGHNT and YYREEE (reference sequence). The CDR3 consists of 15 residues. CDR3 region: CASNREAGGSDTQYF. The CDR3 DNA follows: TGTGCCAGCAACCGAGAGGCGGGTGGGTCAGATACGCAGTATTTT.

The V gene is TRBV4-3, the J gene TRBJ1-2; perhaps TRBD1 as D (6 bases). Germline V gene lookup returns CDR1 LGHNA and CDR2 YSLEER. The V and J ends lost 1 base and 7 bases respectively, with 13 bases between them. CDR3 length: 14 amino acids. The CDR3 nucleotides are TGCGCCAGCAGCCAAGGAGGACGAGGGGGTGGCTACACCTTC. It encodes CASSQGGRGGGYTF.

This clone was observed a few times. In DNA form, the CDR3 reads TGTGCCACAGAAGTGAGGAGGACCCGGCGGGATACGCAGTATTTT. Its translation: CATEVRRTRRDTQYF. V is TRBV7-2 and J is TRBJ2-3, with TRBD2 as a possible D gene (5 bases). This CDR3 region has 15 residues. V was shortened by 10 bases and J by 6 bases, with 23 bases between the two germline ends. From germline, CDR1 is SGHTA and CDR2 FQGNSA.

The genes are TRBV7-2 and TRBJ1-2, with 7 bases fitting TRBD1. V gave up 1 base and J gave up 8 bases; unmatched junction bases: 7. Germline values: CDR1 SGHTA, CDR2 FQGNSA. This CDR3 has 14 amino acids. The CDR3 here is CASSLVDRASGYTF. The CDR3 DNA sequence: TGTGCCAGCAGCTTAGTAGACAGGGCAAGCGGCTACACCTTC.

The genes are TRBV7-3 and TRBJ2-1; D remains unclear. Trimming removed 4 bases from V and 0 bases from J, with 10 bases in between. The germline CDR1 and CDR2 sequences are SGHTA and FQGTGA. The CDR3 is made up of 15 amino acids. The CDR3 protein is CASSSLSSSYNEQFF. CDR3 nucleotide sequence: TGTGCCAGCAGCTCCCTATCGAGCTCCTACAATGAGCAGTTCTTC.

The chain is built from TRBV23-1 and TRBJ2-2; D uncertain. TRBV23-1 is recorded as an ORF, its role being uncertain. This CDR3 is 15 amino acids long. Trimming took 0 bases from V and 4 from J, leaving 9 bases between them. The CDR3: CASSQSRVVTGELFF. In DNA form, the CDR3 reads TGCGCCAGCAGTCAATCGCGAGTAGTCACCGGGGAGCTGTTTTTT.

This chain joins TRBV5-1 and TRBJ2-7; 7 bases match TRBD1. CDR3 size: 14 residues. V shed 0 bases and J 6 bases; nucleotides not matched to a gene: 6. Germline CDR1 reads SGHRS; CDR2 reads YFSETQ. The CDR3 coding sequence is TGCGCCAGCAGCTTGGAACGACAGGGTGTCGAGCAGTACTTC. Translation gives CASSLERQGVEQYF.

This chain connects TRBV7-7 to TRBJ2-5, with D unclear. Trimming pared 8 bases from V and 4 bases from J, leaving 8 bases between. Germline assignment: CDR1 SSHAT and CDR2 FNYEAQ (reference sequence). The CDR3 runs to 11 residues. The CDR3: CASRVGETQYF. The DNA for the CDR3 is TGTGCCAGCCGGGTGGGAGAGACCCAGTACTTC.

The chain employs TRBV6-6 and TRBJ2-1; tentatively, D is TRBD2 (6 bases). The V end was cut by 7 bases, the J end by 7 bases, with 14 bases between. This CDR3 has 13 residues. The germline CDR1 and CDR2 sequences are MNHNY and SVGAGI (reference sequence). CDR3 in DNA: TGTGCCAGCAACCCGACTAGTCTGAATGAGCAGTTCTTC. Residues: CASNPTSLNEQFF.

This clone was seen only a few times. The chain is built from TRBV5-6 and TRBJ2-1; TRBD1 is a possible D gene (5 bases). CDR3 length: 13 amino acids. V was trimmed by 4 bases and J by 5 bases, leaving 10 bases between them. Per the germline V gene, CDR1 is SGHDT and CDR2 is YYEEEE. Written as DNA, the CDR3 is TGTGCCAGCAGCCCGGACAATGACAATGAGCAGTTCTTC. Translated: CASSPDNDNEQFF.